A selection of T cell receptor beta chains follows, all from one sample in a study of identical twins. TCRdb passed the 5' RACE reads through MiXCR, listing each CDR3 protein once. The data contain roughly 480,000 distinct CDR3 sequences, 20% to 25% of them singletons. These data were also reused for a study on T cells expressing NK-cell markers.

Specimen: CD4+ T cells sorted from blood. The receptor source for this set is a woman between 18 and 29 years old in good health. Each CDR3 is given with its conserved first and last residue. The order of the fields is clone size, V gene, J gene, CDR3 length, D gene, CDR3 protein, CDR3 DNA. A D gene is named only where the DNA matches it firmly. The listing skips clone size in some rows; elsewhere it reads once, few, many or a size class.

abundance: NA; v_gene: TRBV3-1; j_gene: TRBJ2-5; len: 14; d_gene: NA; CDR3aa: CASRQEGGKETQYF; CDR3nt: TGTGCCAGCAGACAGGAAGGGGGGAAAGAGACCCAGTACTTC
abundance: NA; v_gene: TRBV12-3/TRBV12-4; j_gene: TRBJ2-6; len: 15; d_gene: NA; CDR3aa: CASSFSGTGANVLTF; CDR3nt: TGTGCCAGCAGTTTTTCAGGGACCGGGGCCAACGTCCTGACTTTC
abundance: NA; v_gene: TRBV11-2; j_gene: TRBJ2-1; len: 24; d_gene: TRBD1; CDR3aa: CASSLYRGTGYSGSPRISYNEQFF; CDR3nt: TGTGCCAGCAGCTTATATCGCGGGACAGGTTATTCCGGGAGCCCCCGGATCTCCTACAATGAGCAGTTCTTC
abundance: NA; v_gene: TRBV9; j_gene: TRBJ2-1; len: 15; d_gene: TRBD2; CDR3aa: CASSVGSGRGGEQFF; CDR3nt: TGTGCCAGCAGCGTAGGGAGCGGGAGGGGGGGTGAGCAGTTCTTC
abundance: NA; v_gene: TRBV20-1; j_gene: TRBJ2-5; len: 13; d_gene: TRBD1; CDR3aa: CSQMGQGKETQYF; CDR3nt: TGCAGCCAAATGGGACAGGGGAAGGAGACCCAGTACTTC
abundance: NA; v_gene: TRBV4-3; j_gene: TRBJ2-6; len: 18; d_gene: TRBD1; CDR3aa: CASSQGDRGDPGANVLTF; CDR3nt: TGCGCCAGCAGCCAGGGGGACAGGGGGGATCCTGGGGCCAACGTCCTGACTTTC
abundance: few; v_gene: TRBV5-1; j_gene: TRBJ2-3; len: 16; d_gene: TRBD1; CDR3aa: CASSTTLDRVEDTQYF; CDR3nt: TGCGCCAGCAGCACAACACTGGACAGGGTGGAAGATACGCAGTATTTT
abundance: few; v_gene: TRBV12-3/TRBV12-4; j_gene: TRBJ1-2; len: 14; d_gene: NA; CDR3aa: CASSHQGLYYGYTF; CDR3nt: TGTGCCAGCAGCCACCAGGGGCTTTACTATGGCTACACCTTC
abundance: few; v_gene: TRBV20-1; j_gene: TRBJ2-3; len: 14; d_gene: TRBD1; CDR3aa: CSAQRQGLADTQYF; CDR3nt: TGCAGTGCACAGCGACAGGGGTTGGCAGATACGCAGTATTTT
abundance: few; v_gene: TRBV7-6; j_gene: TRBJ1-4; len: 15; d_gene: NA; CDR3aa: CASARGWGQIEKLFF; CDR3nt: TGTGCCAGCGCTAGAGGGTGGGGTCAGATTGAAAAACTGTTTTTT
abundance: NA; v_gene: TRBV3-1; j_gene: TRBJ2-3; len: 14; d_gene: TRBD2; CDR3aa: CASSRGLDTDTQYF; CDR3nt: TGTGCCAGCAGCCGAGGACTAGACACAGATACGCAGTATTTT
abundance: NA; v_gene: TRBV24-1; j_gene: TRBJ2-1; len: 12; d_gene: NA; CDR3aa: CATSDSRDEQFF; CDR3nt: TGTGCCACCAGTGATTCCCGGGATGAGCAGTTCTTC
abundance: NA; v_gene: TRBV12-3/TRBV12-4; j_gene: TRBJ2-1; len: 16; d_gene: TRBD2; CDR3aa: CASTRLAGVTYNEQFF; CDR3nt: TGTGCCAGCACCCGACTAGCGGGGGTCACCTACAATGAGCAGTTCTTC
abundance: NA; v_gene: TRBV20-1; j_gene: TRBJ2-7; len: 15; d_gene: TRBD1; CDR3aa: CSAAVRDRSSYEQYF; CDR3nt: TGCAGTGCTGCCGTCCGGGACAGGAGCTCCTACGAGCAGTACTTC
abundance: NA; v_gene: TRBV16; j_gene: TRBJ2-7; len: 16; d_gene: TRBD2; CDR3aa: CASSPYGTSGAYEQYF; CDR3nt: TGTGCCAGCAGCCCCTACGGGACTAGCGGGGCCTACGAGCAGTACTTC
abundance: NA; v_gene: TRBV7-2; j_gene: TRBJ2-7; len: 15; d_gene: TRBD2; CDR3aa: CASSLTSGLSYEQYF; CDR3nt: TGTGCCAGCAGCTTAACTAGCGGGTTGTCCTACGAGCAGTACTTC
abundance: NA; v_gene: TRBV7-2; j_gene: TRBJ1-6; len: 13; d_gene: NA; CDR3aa: CASSLGTEAPLHF; CDR3nt: TGTGCCAGCAGCTTAGGCACCGAGGCACCCCTCCACTTT
abundance: NA; v_gene: TRBV20-1; j_gene: TRBJ2-5; len: 17; d_gene: NA; CDR3aa: CSARGIGAALSPEAQYF; CDR3nt: TGCAGTGCTAGAGGAATCGGGGCGGCGTTAAGCCCTGAGGCCCAGTACTTC
abundance: NA; v_gene: TRBV20-1; j_gene: TRBJ2-1; len: 13; d_gene: NA; CDR3aa: CSARFFTYNEQFF; CDR3nt: TGCAGTGCTAGATTCTTTACCTACAATGAGCAGTTCTTC
abundance: NA; v_gene: TRBV27; j_gene: TRBJ1-2; len: 14; d_gene: NA; CDR3aa: CASSSLSGGHGYTF; CDR3nt: TGTGCCAGCAGTTCCCTGTCGGGGGGGCATGGCTACACCTTC
abundance: few; v_gene: TRBV25-1; j_gene: TRBJ2-1; len: 17; d_gene: NA; CDR3aa: CASSGKIRGGSYNEQFF; CDR3nt: TGTGCCAGCAGTGGAAAAATACGGGGAGGATCCTACAATGAGCAGTTCTTC
abundance: few; v_gene: TRBV20-1; j_gene: TRBJ2-5; len: 13; d_gene: TRBD2; CDR3aa: CSASSGGTETQYF; CDR3nt: TGCAGTGCTAGTAGCGGGGGGACGGAGACCCAGTACTTC
abundance: few; v_gene: TRBV5-5; j_gene: TRBJ2-5; len: 13; d_gene: NA; CDR3aa: CASSLLTGETQYF; CDR3nt: TGTGCCAGCAGCTTGCTAACGGGAGAGACCCAGTACTTC
abundance: NA; v_gene: TRBV7-9; j_gene: TRBJ1-6; len: 16; d_gene: NA; CDR3aa: CASSNHQQGGNSPLHF; CDR3nt: TGTGCCAGCAGCAACCATCAACAGGGAGGAAATTCACCCCTCCACTTT
abundance: NA; v_gene: TRBV24-1; j_gene: TRBJ2-2; len: 13; d_gene: NA; CDR3aa: CATSAGTSGELFF; CDR3nt: TGTGCCACCAGTGCAGGGACATCCGGGGAGCTGTTTTTT
abundance: few; v_gene: TRBV12-3/TRBV12-4; j_gene: TRBJ2-2; len: 17; d_gene: NA; CDR3aa: CASSFFRGADDTGELFF; CDR3nt: TGTGCCAGCAGTTTTTTCAGGGGCGCAGATGACACCGGGGAGCTGTTTTTT
abundance: few; v_gene: TRBV24-1; j_gene: TRBJ2-5; len: 15; d_gene: TRBD2; CDR3aa: CATSAGTSGGETQYF; CDR3nt: TGTGCCACCAGTGCCGGGACTAGCGGGGGAGAGACCCAGTACTTC
abundance: few; v_gene: TRBV5-1; j_gene: TRBJ2-1; len: 15; d_gene: TRBD2; CDR3aa: CASSPGEGRYNEQFF; CDR3nt: TGCGCCAGCAGTCCTGGGGAGGGCCGCTACAATGAGCAGTTCTTC
abundance: NA; v_gene: TRBV14; j_gene: TRBJ2-3; len: 12; d_gene: NA; CDR3aa: CASSASEDTQYF; CDR3nt: TGTGCCAGCAGCGCCTCGGAAGATACGCAGTATTTT
abundance: NA; v_gene: TRBV10-3; j_gene: TRBJ2-1; len: 13; d_gene: TRBD1; CDR3aa: CAILGQLGNEQFF; CDR3nt: TGTGCCATACTGGGACAGTTAGGCAATGAGCAGTTCTTC
abundance: NA; v_gene: TRBV13; j_gene: TRBJ2-5; len: 14; d_gene: NA; CDR3aa: CASSLISGEETQYF; CDR3nt: TGTGCCAGCAGCTTAATCTCGGGGGAAGAGACCCAGTACTTC
abundance: many; v_gene: TRBV5-1; j_gene: TRBJ1-2; len: 13; d_gene: NA; CDR3aa: CASSLEGGYGYTF; CDR3nt: TGCGCCAGCAGCTTGGAAGGAGGCTATGGCTACACCTTC
abundance: NA; v_gene: TRBV7-9; j_gene: TRBJ2-1; len: 14; d_gene: TRBD1; CDR3aa: CASSPRQGINEQFF; CDR3nt: TGTGCCAGCAGCCCCCGACAGGGGATCAATGAGCAGTTCTTC
abundance: NA; v_gene: TRBV29-1; j_gene: TRBJ2-1; len: 14; d_gene: NA; CDR3aa: CSVLTRREYSEQFF; CDR3nt: TGCAGCGTTCTGACTAGAAGGGAGTACAGTGAGCAGTTCTTC
abundance: NA; v_gene: TRBV6-5; j_gene: TRBJ2-7; len: 16; d_gene: NA; CDR3aa: CASSYSGGQGSYEQYF; CDR3nt: TGTGCCAGCAGTTACTCTGGGGGGCAGGGTTCATACGAGCAGTACTTC
abundance: NA; v_gene: TRBV12-3/TRBV12-4; j_gene: TRBJ2-2; len: 15; d_gene: TRBD2; CDR3aa: CASTRSGSGTGELFF; CDR3nt: TGTGCCAGCACCCGAAGCGGGAGCGGCACCGGGGAGCTGTTTTTT
abundance: few; v_gene: TRBV20-1; j_gene: TRBJ2-2; len: 12; d_gene: NA; CDR3aa: CSVPGLTGELFF; CDR3nt: TGCAGTGTGCCGGGTCTCACCGGGGAGCTGTTTTTT
abundance: NA; v_gene: TRBV6-1; j_gene: TRBJ2-1; len: 14; d_gene: TRBD1; CDR3aa: CATKQGDSYNEQFF; CDR3nt: TGTGCCACCAAACAAGGGGACAGCTACAATGAGCAGTTCTTC
abundance: NA; v_gene: TRBV29-1; j_gene: TRBJ2-1; len: 13; d_gene: TRBD1; CDR3aa: CSVPGQGGIGQFF; CDR3nt: TGCAGCGTACCGGGACAGGGGGGAATTGGGCAGTTCTTC
abundance: NA; v_gene: TRBV7-6; j_gene: TRBJ2-6; len: 17; d_gene: TRBD1; CDR3aa: CASSSTGGPSGANVLTF; CDR3nt: TGTGCCAGCAGCTCGACAGGGGGGCCGTCTGGGGCCAACGTCCTGACTTTC
abundance: NA; v_gene: TRBV20-1; j_gene: TRBJ2-3; len: 14; d_gene: NA; CDR3aa: CSARWLHGADTQYF; CDR3nt: TGCAGTGCTAGGTGGCTCCACGGTGCAGATACGCAGTATTTT